This TCR beta chain appears in the sequencing data of a study of blood T cell repertoires in COVID-19. CDR1 is SGHAT, CDR2 FQNNGV, per germline. V lost 0 bases and J lost 8, with 10 bases in between. The CDR3 is made up of 13 amino acids. TCRdb's table, derived via immunoSEQ multiplex PCR, lists solely in-frame clones and lacks some. The sample holds approximately 210,000 clones, around four fifths seen once. The chain employs TRBV11-2 and TRBJ1-2, with D possibly matching TRBD1 (6 bases). The origin of this receptor is a man aged 25-40 years with active or convalescent COVID-19. The sequenced sample consisted of peripheral blood. Here the CDR3 reads CASSLEGARGYTF. CDR3 coding DNA: TGTGCCAGCAGCTTAGAGGGGGCACGGGGCTACACCTTC. Full variable domain (rest looked up from reference TRBV11-2 and TRBJ1-2): EAGVAQSPRYKIIEKRQSVAFWCNPISGHATLYWYQQILGQGPKLLIQFQNNGVVDDSQLPKDRFSAERLKGVDSTLKIQPAKLEDSAVYLCASSLEGARGYTFGSGTRLTVV.